Presented here are 9 T cell receptor beta chains from one specimen sequenced in a study of cytomegalovirus exposure and HLA in healthy donors. The PCR had 60 Vbeta and 13 Jbeta primers. The method was immunoSEQ multiplex PCR; TCRdb's version includes in-frame clones alone and lacks a portion of them. This sample has fewer than 250,000 clones, with roughly four fifths found just once. Sequences were obtained from PBMCs. These receptors were collected from a girl aged 5-17 years in good health and CMV-seronegative.

Only one count was recorded for this clone. The chain joins TRBV4-1 to TRBJ2-7; 12 nucleotides agree with TRBD2. The V gene's germline CDR1 is MGHRA and CDR2 YSYEKL. The CDR3 length is 17 residues. The V gene end was trimmed by 1 base and the J gene end by 4 bases; junction bases not matched to a gene: 8. CDR3 residues: CASSQGMTSGSHYEQYF. CDR3 DNA: TGCGCCAGCAGCCAAGGAATGACTAGCGGGAGCCATTACGAGCAGTACTTC.

The chain combines TRBV19 with TRBJ2-1; TRBD2 matches 7 bases. Germline CDR1 LNHDA, CDR2 SQIVND (reference sequence). J gave up 5 bases and V 8 bases, and 9 bases lay outside the gene matches. The CDR3 covers 14 residues. The CDR3 bases are TGTGCCAGTCTATCCGGCGGGAGTAACAATGAGCAGTTCTTC. The encoded protein is CASLSGGSNNEQFF.

This clone turned up a few times. The chain carries TRBV18 and TRBJ2-7; 10 nucleotides line up with TRBD2. J was trimmed by 1 base and V by 2 bases; bases with no gene match: 11. The CDR3 is 18 amino acids. The germline CDR1 and CDR2 sequences are KGHSH and LQKENI. The CDR3 reads CASSPKGTSAPNSYEQYF. CDR3 coding DNA: TGTGCCAGCTCACCAAAGGGGACTAGCGCACCCAATTCCTACGAGCAGTACTTC. The entire variable domain, with the rest obtained from reference TRBV18 and TRBJ2-7, is as follows: NAGVMQNPRHLVRRRGQEARLRCSPMKGHSHVYWYRQLPEEGLKFMVYLQKENIIDESGMPKERFSAEFPKEGPSILRIQQVVRGDSAAYFCASSPKGTSAPNSYEQYFGPGTRLTVT.

V and J are TRBV19 and TRBJ1-5; 7 bases map to TRBD1. The CDR3 totals 16 residues. Losses at the gene ends were 5 bases for V and 1 base for J; bases not matched to a gene: 8. Per germline, CDR1 LNHDA and CDR2 SQIVND (reference sequence). DNA for the CDR3: TGTGCCAGTAGTTCCCCCGGGACAGCAAGCAATCAGCCCCAGCATTTT. It specifies CASSSPGTASNQPQHF.

The V gene is TRBV6-6, the J gene TRBJ1-2, with D possibly matching TRBD1 (5 bases). Between the trimmed V and J ends, which lost 7 bases and 2 bases, there was a span of 14 bases. The CDR3 length is 14 residues. The germline V gene encodes CDR1 MNHNY and CDR2 SVGAGI (reference sequence). The CDR3 nucleotides read TGTGCCAGCACCGCACAGGCCCGAAACTATGGCTACACCTTC. The encoded protein is CASTAQARNYGYTF.

The rearrangement links TRBV5-6 to TRBJ2-5, with D uncertain. The V and J ends lost 5 bases and 5 bases respectively, with 19 bases between them. This CDR3 is 15 amino acids long. Germline assignment: CDR1 SGHDT and CDR2 YYEEEE. The DNA for the CDR3 is TGTGCCAGCAGATCTACTCAGAATCCGGAGGAGACCCAGTACTTC. It is translated as CASRSTQNPEETQYF.

CDR3 sequence reads: CASSLDSWGNSPLHF. CDR3 sequence (DNA): TGTGCCAGCAGCCTGGACAGTTGGGGCAATTCACCCCTCCACTTT. The chain uses TRBV13 and TRBJ1-6; weak D call: TRBD1 (6 bases). Germline V lookup: CDR1 PRHDT, CDR2 FYEKMQ (reference sequence). This CDR3 has 15 amino acids. The germline V and J ends were trimmed by 5 bases and 7 bases, with 15 bases remaining between them.

The V and J genes are TRBV28 and TRBJ1-1, with 7 bases aligning to TRBD1. CDR1 and CDR2 (germline): MDHEN, SYDVKM. The CDR3 spans 14 residues. V lost 3 bases to trimming and J lost 1 base; unmatched junction nucleotides: 2. CDR3 sequence reads: CASSFGQANTEAFF. CDR3 coding DNA: TGTGCCAGCAGTTTTGGACAGGCGAACACTGAAGCTTTCTTT.

V is TRBV9 and J is TRBJ1-2, with D perhaps TRBD1 (5 bases). The CDR3 extends over 15 amino acids. V was cut by 2 bases and J by 2 bases, with 13 bases left in between. The germline CDR1 and CDR2 sequences are SGDLS and YYNGEE. The chain's CDR3 is CASSVATPGNYGYTF. CDR3 DNA sequence: TGTGCCAGCAGCGTCGCCACCCCAGGGAACTATGGCTACACCTTC.